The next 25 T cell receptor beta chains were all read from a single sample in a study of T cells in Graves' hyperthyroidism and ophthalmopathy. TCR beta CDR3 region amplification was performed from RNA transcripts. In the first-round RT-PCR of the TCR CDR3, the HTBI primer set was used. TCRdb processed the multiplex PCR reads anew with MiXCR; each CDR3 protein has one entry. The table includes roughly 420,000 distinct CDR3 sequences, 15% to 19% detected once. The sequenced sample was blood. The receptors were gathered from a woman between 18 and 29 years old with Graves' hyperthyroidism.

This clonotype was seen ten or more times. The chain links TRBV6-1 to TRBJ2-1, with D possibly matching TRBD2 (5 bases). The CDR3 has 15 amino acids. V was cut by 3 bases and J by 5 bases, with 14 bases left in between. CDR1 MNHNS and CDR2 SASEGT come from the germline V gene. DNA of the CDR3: TGTGCCAGCAGTGATTACGGACCGGGGAACAATGAGCAGTTCTTC. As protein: CASSDYGPGNNEQFF.

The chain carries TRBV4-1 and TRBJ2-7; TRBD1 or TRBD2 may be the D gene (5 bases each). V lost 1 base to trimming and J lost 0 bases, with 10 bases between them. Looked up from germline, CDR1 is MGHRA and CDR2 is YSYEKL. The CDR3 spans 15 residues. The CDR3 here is CASSQGGRSSYEQYF. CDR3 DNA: TGCGCCAGCAGCCAAGGGGGACGGTCCTCCTACGAGCAGTACTTC.

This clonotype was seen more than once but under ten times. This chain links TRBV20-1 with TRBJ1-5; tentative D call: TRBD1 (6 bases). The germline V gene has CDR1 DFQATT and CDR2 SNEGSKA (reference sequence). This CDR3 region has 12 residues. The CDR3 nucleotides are TGCACTCCTTTCCAGGGGAATCAGCCCCAGCATTTT. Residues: CTPFQGNQPQHF.

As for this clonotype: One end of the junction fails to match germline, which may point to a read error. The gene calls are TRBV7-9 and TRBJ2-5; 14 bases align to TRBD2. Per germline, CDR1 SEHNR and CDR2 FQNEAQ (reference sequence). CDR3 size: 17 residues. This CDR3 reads CASTLRTSGGTEETQYF. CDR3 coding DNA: TGTGCCAGCACCTTAAGGACTAGCGGGGGGACAGAAGAGACCCAGTACTTC.

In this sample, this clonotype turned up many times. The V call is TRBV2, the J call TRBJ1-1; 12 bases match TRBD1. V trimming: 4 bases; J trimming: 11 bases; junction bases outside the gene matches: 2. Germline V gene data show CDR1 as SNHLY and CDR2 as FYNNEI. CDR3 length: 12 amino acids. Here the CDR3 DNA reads TGTGCCAGCAGTGGGGACAGGGGGCGGGCTTTCTTT. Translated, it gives CASSGDRGRAFF.

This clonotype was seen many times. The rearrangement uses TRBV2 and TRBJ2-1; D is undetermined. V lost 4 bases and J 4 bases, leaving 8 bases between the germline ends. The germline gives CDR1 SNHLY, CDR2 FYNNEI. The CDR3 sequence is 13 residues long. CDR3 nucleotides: TGTGCCAGCAGTGTTAATCCGTACAATGAGCAGTTCTTC. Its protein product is CASSVNPYNEQFF.

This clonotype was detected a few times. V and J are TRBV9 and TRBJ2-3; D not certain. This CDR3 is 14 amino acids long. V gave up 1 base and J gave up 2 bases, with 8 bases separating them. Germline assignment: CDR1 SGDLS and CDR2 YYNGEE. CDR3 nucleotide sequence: TGTGCCAGCAGCGTAAGTTCCTACACAGATACGCAGTATTTT. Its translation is CASSVSSYTDTQYF.

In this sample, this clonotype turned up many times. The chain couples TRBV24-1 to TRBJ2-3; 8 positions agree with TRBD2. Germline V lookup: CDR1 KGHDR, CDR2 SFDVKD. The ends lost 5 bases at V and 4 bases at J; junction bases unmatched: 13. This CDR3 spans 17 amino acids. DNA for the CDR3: TGTGCCACCAGTGGCGTATCGGGAGGGCCGGGACCAGATACGCAGTATTTT. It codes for CATSGVSGGPGPDTQYF.

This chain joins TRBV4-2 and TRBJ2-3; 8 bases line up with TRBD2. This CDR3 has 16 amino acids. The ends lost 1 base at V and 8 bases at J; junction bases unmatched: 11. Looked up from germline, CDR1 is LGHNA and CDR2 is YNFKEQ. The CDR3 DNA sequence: TGTGCCAGCAGCCAAGTCGGTAGCGGGATTGGTGGTACGCAGTATTTT. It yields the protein CASSQVGSGIGGTQYF.

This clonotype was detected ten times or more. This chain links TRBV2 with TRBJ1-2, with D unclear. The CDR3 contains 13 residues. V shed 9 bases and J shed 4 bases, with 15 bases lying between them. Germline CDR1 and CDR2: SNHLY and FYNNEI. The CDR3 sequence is CASSIKGGYGYTF. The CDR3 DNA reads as TGTGCCAGTTCGATTAAGGGTGGCTATGGCTACACCTTC.

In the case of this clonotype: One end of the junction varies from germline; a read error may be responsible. CDR3 coding DNA: TGTGCCAGCAGCTTTCCTGCCGGGGAGATCCAGTACTTC. Translated, it gives CASSFPAGEIQYF. The V call is TRBV12-3 or TRBV12-4, the J call TRBJ2-5; D possibly corresponds to TRBD2 (5 bases). This CDR3 spans 13 amino acids.

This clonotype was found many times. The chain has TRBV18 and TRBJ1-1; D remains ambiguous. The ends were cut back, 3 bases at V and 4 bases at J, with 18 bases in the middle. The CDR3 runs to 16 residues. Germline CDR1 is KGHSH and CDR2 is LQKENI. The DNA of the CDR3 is TGTGCCAGCTCACCCGGCTCGGATGGGCGAACCACTGAAGCTTTCTTT. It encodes CASSPGSDGRTTEAFF.

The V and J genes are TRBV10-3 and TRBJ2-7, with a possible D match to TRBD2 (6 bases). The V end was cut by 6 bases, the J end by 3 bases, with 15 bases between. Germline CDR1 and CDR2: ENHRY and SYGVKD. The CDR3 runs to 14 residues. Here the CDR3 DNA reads TGTGCCATCAGGCCACCGGGACTCCTCTACGAGCAGTACTTC. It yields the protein CAIRPPGLLYEQYF.

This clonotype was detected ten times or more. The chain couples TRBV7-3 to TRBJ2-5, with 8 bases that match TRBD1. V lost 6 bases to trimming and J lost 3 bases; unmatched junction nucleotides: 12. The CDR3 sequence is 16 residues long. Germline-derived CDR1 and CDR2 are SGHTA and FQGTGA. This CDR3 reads CASSRLIGQGKETQYF. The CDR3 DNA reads TGTGCCAGCAGTCGTCTAATCGGACAGGGAAAAGAGACCCAGTACTTC.

CDR3 region: CASTGADSGANVLTF. The CDR3 DNA is TGTGCCAGCACCGGGGCGGACTCTGGGGCCAACGTCCTGACTTTC. The genes are TRBV13 and TRBJ2-6, with D possibly being TRBD1 or TRBD2 (5 bases each). V gave up 7 bases and J gave up 0 bases, with 10 bases separating them. CDR1 is PRHDT, CDR2 FYEKMQ, per germline (reference sequence). CDR3 length: 15 residues.

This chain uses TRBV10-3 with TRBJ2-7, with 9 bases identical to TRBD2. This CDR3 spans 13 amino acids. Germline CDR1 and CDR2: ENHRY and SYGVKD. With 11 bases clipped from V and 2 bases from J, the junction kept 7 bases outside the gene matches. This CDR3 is CAVRLADAYEQYF. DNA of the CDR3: TGTGCCGTCCGACTAGCGGATGCCTACGAGCAGTACTTC.

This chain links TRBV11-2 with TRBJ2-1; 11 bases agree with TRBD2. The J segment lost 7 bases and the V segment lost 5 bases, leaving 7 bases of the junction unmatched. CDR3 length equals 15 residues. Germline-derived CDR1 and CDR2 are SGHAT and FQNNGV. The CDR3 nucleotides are TGTGCCAGCAGCGCACTAGCGGGAGTAGGTAATGAGCAGTTCTTC. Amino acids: CASSALAGVGNEQFF. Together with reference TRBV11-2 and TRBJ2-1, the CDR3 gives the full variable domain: EAGVAQSPRYKIIEKRQSVAFWCNPISGHATLYWYQQILGQGPKLLIQFQNNGVVDDSQLPKDRFSAERLKGVDSTLKIQPAKLEDSAVYLCASSALAGVGNEQFFGPGTRLTVL.

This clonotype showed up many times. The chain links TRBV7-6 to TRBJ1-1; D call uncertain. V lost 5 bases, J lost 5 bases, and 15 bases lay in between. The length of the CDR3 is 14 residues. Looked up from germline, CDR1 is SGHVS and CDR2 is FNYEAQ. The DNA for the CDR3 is TGTGCCAGCAGCGTAGTTCCCGAGGGTACTGAAGCTTTCTTT. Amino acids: CASSVVPEGTEAFF.

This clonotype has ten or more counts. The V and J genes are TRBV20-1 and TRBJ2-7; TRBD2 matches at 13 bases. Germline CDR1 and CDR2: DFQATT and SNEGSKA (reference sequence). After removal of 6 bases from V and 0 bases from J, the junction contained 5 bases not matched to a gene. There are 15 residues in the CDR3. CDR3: CSARRLAGGSYEQYF. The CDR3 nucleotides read TGCAGTGCGAGGAGACTAGCGGGGGGCTCCTACGAGCAGTACTTC.

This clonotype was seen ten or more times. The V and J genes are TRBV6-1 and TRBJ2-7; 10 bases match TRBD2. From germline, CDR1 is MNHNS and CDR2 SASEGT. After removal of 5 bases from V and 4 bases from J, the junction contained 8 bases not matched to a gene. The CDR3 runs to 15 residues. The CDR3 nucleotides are TGTGCCAGCAGTCTCAAACTAGCGGGGCCGTACGAGCAGTACTTC. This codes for CASSLKLAGPYEQYF.

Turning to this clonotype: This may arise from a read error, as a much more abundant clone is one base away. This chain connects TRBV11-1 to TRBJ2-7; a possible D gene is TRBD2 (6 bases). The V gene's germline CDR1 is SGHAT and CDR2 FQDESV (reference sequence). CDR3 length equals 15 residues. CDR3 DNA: TGTGCCAGCAGCTTGCGTTTAGCGGAGTCCTACGGGCAGTACTTC. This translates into CASSLRLAESYGQYF.

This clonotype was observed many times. CDR3 in DNA: TGTGCCAGCAGCTTAGTAGGGCAGGGAAGGAGTTTCCCGCCCCTCCACTTT. This sequence encodes CASSLVGQGRSFPPLHF. The rearrangement links TRBV11-2 to TRBJ1-6; D might be TRBD1 (5 bases). Germline V gene lookup returns CDR1 SGHAT and CDR2 FQNNGV. This CDR3 region has 17 residues. The V gene lost 1 base and the J gene lost 13 bases, with 23 bases spanning the gap.

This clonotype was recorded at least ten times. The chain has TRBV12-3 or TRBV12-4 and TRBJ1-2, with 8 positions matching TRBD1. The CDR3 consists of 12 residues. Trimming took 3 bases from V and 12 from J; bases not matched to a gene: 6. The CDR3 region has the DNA TGTGCCAGCAGTTTTCGAACAGGGGGACACACCTTC. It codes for CASSFRTGGHTF.

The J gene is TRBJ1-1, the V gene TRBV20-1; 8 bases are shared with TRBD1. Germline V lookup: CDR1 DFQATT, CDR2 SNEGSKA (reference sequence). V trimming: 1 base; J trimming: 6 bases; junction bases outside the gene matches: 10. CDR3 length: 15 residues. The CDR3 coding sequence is TGCAGTGCTAGAGCTGGGACAGGTGTTTTATCTGAAGCTTTCTTT. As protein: CSARAGTGVLSEAFF.

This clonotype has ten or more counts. Here the CDR3 reads CASSPGGQGGYEQYF. The CDR3 region has the DNA TGTGCCAGCAGCCCGGGGGGACAGGGTGGTTACGAGCAGTACTTC. The V call is TRBV7-2, the J call TRBJ2-7; 9 bases are a match to TRBD1. V lost 5 bases, J lost 4 bases, and 9 bases stayed unmatched. Germline V gives CDR1 SGHTA, CDR2 FQGNSA. CDR3 size: 15 residues.